A selection of T cell receptor beta chains follows, all from one sample in a study of T cell changes during pregnancy in multiple sclerosis. Clones were sequenced by immunoSEQ multiplex PCR, and TCRdb holds only the in-frame ones, with some missing. The top ten hold around 0.78% of the sample, which has 100,000 or so clones, 90% seen once. The sequencing here drew on peripheral blood, taken in the second trimester of pregnancy. The receptors shown here come from a female donor in good health, enrolled as a control in a pregnancy study. Both conserved end residues are part of each CDR3. A D gene is named only where the DNA matches it firmly. Where a row states a size, it is once, few, many or the class of an expanded clone; other rows omit it.

CDR3 protein: CASRTHLLAGGGAYEQYF
CDR3 DNA: TGTGCCAGCAGAACCCATCTACTAGCGGGAGGAGGGGCCTACGAGCAGTACTTC
J gene: TRBJ2-7
V gene: TRBV28
D gene: TRBD2
clone size: -

CDR3 protein: CASSELLLAGDTGELFF
CDR3 DNA: TGTGCCAGCAGTGAACTGTTACTAGCAGGAGACACCGGGGAGCTGTTTTTT
J gene: TRBJ2-2
V gene: TRBV2
D gene: -
clone size: -

CDR3 protein: CASSLGGLSFIAAFF
CDR3 DNA: TGTGCCAGCAGCTTGGGGGGGCTGAGTTTTATTGCAGCTTTCTTT
J gene: TRBJ1-1
V gene: TRBV5-4
D gene: -
clone size: -

CDR3 protein: CASSGQGTGGQPQHF
CDR3 DNA: TGTGCCAGCAGCGGCCAGGGGACAGGGGGCCAGCCCCAGCATTTT
J gene: TRBJ1-5
V gene: TRBV2
D gene: TRBD1
clone size: -

CDR3 protein: CASSWGQGLDQPQHF
CDR3 DNA: TGCGCCAGCAGCTGGGGACAGGGGTTGGATCAGCCCCAGCATTTT
J gene: TRBJ1-5
V gene: TRBV5-1
D gene: TRBD1
clone size: -

CDR3 protein: CSVEGAGWATEAFF
CDR3 DNA: TGCAGCGTTGAAGGGGCAGGGTGGGCCACTGAAGCTTTCTTT
J gene: TRBJ1-1
V gene: TRBV29-1
D gene: -
clone size: -

CDR3 protein: CASSLTLQGGSNQPQHF
CDR3 DNA: TGCGCCAGCAGCTTGACCCTACAGGGTGGAAGCAATCAGCCCCAGCATTTT
J gene: TRBJ1-5
V gene: TRBV5-1
D gene: -
clone size: once

CDR3 protein: CASSLVRGRETQYF
CDR3 DNA: TGTGCCAGCAGCTTAGTCAGGGGACGAGAGACCCAGTACTTC
J gene: TRBJ2-5
V gene: TRBV7-8
D gene: -
clone size: once

CDR3 protein: CASSSVAGDTEQYF
CDR3 DNA: TGTGCCAGCAGTTCCGTAGCGGGAGACACGGAGCAGTACTTC
J gene: TRBJ2-7
V gene: TRBV6-6
D gene: TRBD2
clone size: once

CDR3 protein: CASSSYEGSTEAFF
CDR3 DNA: TGTGCCAGCAGCTCCTATGAGGGATCCACTGAAGCTTTCTTT
J gene: TRBJ1-1
V gene: TRBV28
D gene: -
clone size: -

CDR3 protein: CAWSVSAGLKETQYF
CDR3 DNA: TGTGCCTGGAGTGTATCGGCAGGGTTGAAGGAGACCCAGTACTTC
J gene: TRBJ2-5
V gene: TRBV30
D gene: -
clone size: -

CDR3 protein: CASSRQDRDEQYF
CDR3 DNA: TGCGCCAGCAGCCGCCAGGACAGGGACGAGCAGTACTTC
J gene: TRBJ2-7
V gene: TRBV4-1
D gene: TRBD1
clone size: few

CDR3 protein: CASNRAPNSPLHF
CDR3 DNA: TGTGCCAGCAACAGGGCCCCAAATTCACCCCTCCACTTT
J gene: TRBJ1-6
V gene: TRBV5-4
D gene: -
clone size: once

CDR3 protein: CASSLMRAANTGELFF
CDR3 DNA: TGCGCCAGCAGCTTGATGCGGGCTGCGAACACCGGGGAGCTGTTTTTT
J gene: TRBJ2-2
V gene: TRBV5-1
D gene: -
clone size: -

CDR3 protein: CASSQRGSGEKLFF
CDR3 DNA: TGTGCCAGCAGCCAACGGGGGTCGGGTGAAAAACTGTTTTTT
J gene: TRBJ1-4
V gene: TRBV14
D gene: -
clone size: -

CDR3 protein: CASSLAGGVLANYGYTF
CDR3 DNA: TGTGCCAGCAGCTTGGCCGGAGGGGTCCTAGCTAACTATGGCTACACCTTC
J gene: TRBJ1-2
V gene: TRBV5-4
D gene: -
clone size: -

CDR3 protein: CASSISGSSYNEQFF
CDR3 DNA: TGTGCCAGCAGTATAAGCGGGAGCTCCTACAATGAGCAGTTCTTC
J gene: TRBJ2-1
V gene: TRBV25-1
D gene: TRBD2
clone size: -

CDR3 protein: CASSLLAENTEAFF
CDR3 DNA: TGCGCCAGCAGCTTGTTGGCAGAGAACACTGAAGCTTTCTTT
J gene: TRBJ1-1
V gene: TRBV5-1
D gene: -
clone size: -

CDR3 protein: CASSGQVPYNEQFF
CDR3 DNA: TGTGCCAGCAGCGGACAGGTCCCCTACAATGAGCAGTTCTTC
J gene: TRBJ2-1
V gene: TRBV25-1
D gene: TRBD1
clone size: -

CDR3 protein: CASSQGLSSGNTIYF
CDR3 DNA: TGTGCCAGCAGCCAAGGACTGTCCTCTGGAAACACCATATATTTT
J gene: TRBJ1-3
V gene: TRBV7-2
D gene: -
clone size: -

CDR3 protein: CASSSGSSGANVLTF
CDR3 DNA: TGTGCCAGCAGTAGTGGGAGCTCTGGGGCCAACGTCCTGACTTTC
J gene: TRBJ2-6
V gene: TRBV6-1
D gene: -
clone size: -

CDR3 protein: CASSSGQGNTGELFF
CDR3 DNA: TGTGCCAGCAGCTCGGGACAGGGGAACACCGGGGAGCTGTTTTTT
J gene: TRBJ2-2
V gene: TRBV11-3
D gene: TRBD1
clone size: -

CDR3 protein: CASSPMTGGTQYF
CDR3 DNA: TGTGCCAGTAGCCCTATGACCGGAGGGACCCAGTACTTC
J gene: TRBJ2-5
V gene: TRBV19
D gene: -
clone size: -

CDR3 protein: CASSYTGQGNGYTF
CDR3 DNA: TGTGCCAGCAGTTACACGGGACAGGGGAACGGCTACACCTTC
J gene: TRBJ1-2
V gene: TRBV6-5
D gene: TRBD1
clone size: -

CDR3 protein: CASSLIVSGSSNEKLFF
CDR3 DNA: TGTGCCAGCAGCTTAATAGTGTCAGGGTCGTCTAATGAAAAACTGTTTTTT
J gene: TRBJ1-4
V gene: TRBV11-2
D gene: -
clone size: -

CDR3 protein: CASSRPGGENTGELFF
CDR3 DNA: TGTGCCAGCAGCCGCCCAGGGGGCGAGAACACCGGGGAGCTGTTTTTT
J gene: TRBJ2-2
V gene: TRBV7-2
D gene: TRBD1
clone size: -

CDR3 protein: CASSDYRTGVQPQHF
CDR3 DNA: TGTGCCAGCAGTGATTACAGGACAGGGGTTCAGCCCCAGCATTTT
J gene: TRBJ1-5
V gene: TRBV2
D gene: TRBD1
clone size: -

CDR3 protein: CASSQFQTGGNQPQHF
CDR3 DNA: TGTGCCAGCAGTCAATTTCAGACCGGGGGGAATCAGCCCCAGCATTTT
J gene: TRBJ1-5
V gene: TRBV6-6
D gene: -
clone size: -

CDR3 protein: CASSQLVGQVLSTDTQYF
CDR3 DNA: TGTGCCAGCAGCCAACTCGTTGGACAGGTACTTAGCACAGATACGCAGTATTTT
J gene: TRBJ2-3
V gene: TRBV5-6
D gene: TRBD1
clone size: -

CDR3 protein: CASSSTGGPQLQFEQYF
CDR3 DNA: TGTGCCAGCAGTTCGACAGGGGGGCCCCAGCTACAGTTCGAGCAGTACTTC
J gene: TRBJ2-7
V gene: TRBV28
D gene: TRBD1
clone size: -

CDR3 protein: CASSEGRDTDTQYF
CDR3 DNA: TGTGCCAGCAGTGAAGGCCGGGACACAGATACGCAGTATTTT
J gene: TRBJ2-3
V gene: TRBV6-1
D gene: -
clone size: few

CDR3 protein: CASSLSSGTDTQYF
CDR3 DNA: TGCGCCAGCAGCTTGTCATCGGGCACAGATACGCAGTATTTT
J gene: TRBJ2-3
V gene: TRBV5-1
D gene: -
clone size: once

CDR3 protein: CASSPVGLAGATYEQYF
CDR3 DNA: TGTGCCAGCAGCCCGGTGGGGCTAGCGGGGGCCACCTACGAGCAGTACTTC
J gene: TRBJ2-7
V gene: TRBV4-2
D gene: TRBD2
clone size: -